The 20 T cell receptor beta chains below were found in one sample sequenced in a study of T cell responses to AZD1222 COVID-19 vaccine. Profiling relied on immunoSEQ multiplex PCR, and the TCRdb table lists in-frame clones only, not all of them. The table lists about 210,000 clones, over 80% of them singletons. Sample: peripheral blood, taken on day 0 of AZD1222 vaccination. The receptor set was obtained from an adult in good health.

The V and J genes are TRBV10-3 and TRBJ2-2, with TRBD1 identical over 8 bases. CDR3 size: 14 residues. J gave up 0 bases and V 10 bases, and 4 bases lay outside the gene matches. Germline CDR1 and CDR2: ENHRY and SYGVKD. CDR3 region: CATRQGPNTGELFF. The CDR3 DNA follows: TGTGCCACCCGACAGGGGCCGAACACCGGGGAGCTGTTTTTT.

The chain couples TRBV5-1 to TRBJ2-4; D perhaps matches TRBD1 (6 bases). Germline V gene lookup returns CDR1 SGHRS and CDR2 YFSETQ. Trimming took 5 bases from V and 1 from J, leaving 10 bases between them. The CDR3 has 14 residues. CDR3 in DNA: TGCGCCAGCAGTCCAGGGGTGGCCAAAAACATTCAGTACTTC. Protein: CASSPGVAKNIQYF.

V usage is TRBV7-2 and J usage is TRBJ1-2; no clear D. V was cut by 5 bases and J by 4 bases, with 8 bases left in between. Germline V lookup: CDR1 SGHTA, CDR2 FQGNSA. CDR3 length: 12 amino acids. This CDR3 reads CASSPQTYGYTF. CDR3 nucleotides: TGTGCCAGCAGCCCCCAGACCTATGGCTACACCTTC.

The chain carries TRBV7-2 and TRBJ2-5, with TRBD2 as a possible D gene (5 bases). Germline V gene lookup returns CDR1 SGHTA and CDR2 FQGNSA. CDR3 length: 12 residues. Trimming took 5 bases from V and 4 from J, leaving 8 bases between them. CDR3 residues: CASSHSVETQYF. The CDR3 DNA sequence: TGTGCCAGCAGCCATAGCGTAGAGACCCAGTACTTC.

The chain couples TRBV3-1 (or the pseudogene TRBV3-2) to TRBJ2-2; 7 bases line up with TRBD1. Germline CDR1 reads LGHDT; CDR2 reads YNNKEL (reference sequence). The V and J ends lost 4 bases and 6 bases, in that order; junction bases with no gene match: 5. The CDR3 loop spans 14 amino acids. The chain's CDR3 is CASSPQGPPGELFF. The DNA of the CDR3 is TGTGCCAGCAGCCCACAGGGGCCTCCCGGGGAGCTGTTTTTT.

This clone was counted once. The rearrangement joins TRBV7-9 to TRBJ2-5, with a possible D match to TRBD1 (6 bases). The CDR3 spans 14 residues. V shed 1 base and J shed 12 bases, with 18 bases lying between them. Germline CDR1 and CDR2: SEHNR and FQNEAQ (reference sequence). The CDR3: CASSLDRAPFQEYF. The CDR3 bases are TGTGCCAGCAGCTTAGACAGGGCCCCTTTTCAGGAGTACTTC.

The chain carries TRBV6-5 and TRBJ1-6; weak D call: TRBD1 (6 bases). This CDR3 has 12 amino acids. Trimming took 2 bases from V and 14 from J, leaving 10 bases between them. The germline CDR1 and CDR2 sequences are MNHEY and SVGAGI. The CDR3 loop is CASSYGGQSLHF. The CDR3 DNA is TGTGCCAGCAGTTACGGGGGGCAATCCCTCCACTTT.

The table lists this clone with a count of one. CDR3 nucleotide sequence: TGTGCCTGGAGTCGAGATCTAGACGGAGGAAACACCATATATTTT. Residues: CAWSRDLDGGNTIYF. The chain employs TRBV30 and TRBJ1-3; D ambiguous. The CDR3 is 15 residues long. Trimming shortened V by 2 bases and J by 4 bases, and 15 bases separated the two germline ends. The germline gives CDR1 GTSNPN, CDR2 SVGIG (reference sequence).

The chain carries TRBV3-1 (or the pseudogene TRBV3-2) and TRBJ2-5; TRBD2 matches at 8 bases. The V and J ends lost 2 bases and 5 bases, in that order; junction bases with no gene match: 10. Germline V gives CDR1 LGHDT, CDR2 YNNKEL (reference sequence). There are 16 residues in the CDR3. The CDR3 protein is CASSQTQSPGGETQYF. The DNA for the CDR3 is TGTGCCAGCAGCCAAACACAGAGCCCGGGGGGGGAGACCCAGTACTTC.

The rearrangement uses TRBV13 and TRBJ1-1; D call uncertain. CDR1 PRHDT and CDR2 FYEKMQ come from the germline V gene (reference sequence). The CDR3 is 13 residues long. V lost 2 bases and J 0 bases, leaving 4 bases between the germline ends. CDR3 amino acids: CASSLSLNTEAFF. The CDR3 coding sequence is TGTGCCAGCAGCTTATCTCTGAACACTGAAGCTTTCTTT.

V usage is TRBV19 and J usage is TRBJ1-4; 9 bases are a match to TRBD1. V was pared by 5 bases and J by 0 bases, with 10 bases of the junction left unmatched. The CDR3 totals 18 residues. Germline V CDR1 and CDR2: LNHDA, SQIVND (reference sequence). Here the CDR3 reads CASSPLQGAFSTNEKLFF. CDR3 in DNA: TGTGCCAGTAGTCCCCTACAGGGGGCCTTCTCAACTAATGAAAAACTGTTTTTT.

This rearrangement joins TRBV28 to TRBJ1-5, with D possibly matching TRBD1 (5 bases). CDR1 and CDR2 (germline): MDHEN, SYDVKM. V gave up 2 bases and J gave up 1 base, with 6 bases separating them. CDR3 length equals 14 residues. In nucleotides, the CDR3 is TGTGCCAGCAGTTTAAACAGGAGCAATCAGCCCCAGCATTTT. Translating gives CASSLNRSNQPQHF. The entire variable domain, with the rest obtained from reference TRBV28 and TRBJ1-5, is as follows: DVKVTQSSRYLVKRTGEKVFLECVQDMDHENMFWYRQDPGLGLRLIYFSYDVKMKEKGDIPEGYSVSREKKERFSLILESASTNQTSMYLCASSLNRSNQPQHFGDGTRLSIL.

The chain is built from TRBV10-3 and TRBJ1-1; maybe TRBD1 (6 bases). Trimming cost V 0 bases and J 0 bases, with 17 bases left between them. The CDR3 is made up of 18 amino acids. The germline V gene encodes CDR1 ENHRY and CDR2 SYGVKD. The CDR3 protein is CAISESGLLGGMNTEAFF. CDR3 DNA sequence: TGTGCCATCAGTGAGTCCGGACTATTAGGGGGAATGAACACTGAAGCTTTCTTT.

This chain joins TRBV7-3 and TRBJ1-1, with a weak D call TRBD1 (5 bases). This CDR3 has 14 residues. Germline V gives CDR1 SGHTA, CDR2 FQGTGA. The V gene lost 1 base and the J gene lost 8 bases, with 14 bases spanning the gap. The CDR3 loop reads CASSLIGAPREAFF. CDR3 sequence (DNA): TGTGCCAGCAGCTTAATAGGGGCACCTAGGGAAGCTTTCTTT.

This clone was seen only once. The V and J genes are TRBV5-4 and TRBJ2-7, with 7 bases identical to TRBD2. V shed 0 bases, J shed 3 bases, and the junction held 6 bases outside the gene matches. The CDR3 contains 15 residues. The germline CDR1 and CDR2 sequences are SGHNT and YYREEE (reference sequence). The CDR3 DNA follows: TGTGCCAGCAGCTTGGGGCGGGGGTTAGGCTACGAGCAGTACTTC. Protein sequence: CASSLGRGLGYEQYF.

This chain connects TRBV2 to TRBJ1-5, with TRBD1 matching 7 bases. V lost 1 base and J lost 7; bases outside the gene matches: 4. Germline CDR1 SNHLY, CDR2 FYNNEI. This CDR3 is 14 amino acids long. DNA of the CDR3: TGTGCCAGCAGTGAAGGACAGGGCGGCCAGCCCCAGCATTTT. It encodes CASSEGQGGQPQHF.

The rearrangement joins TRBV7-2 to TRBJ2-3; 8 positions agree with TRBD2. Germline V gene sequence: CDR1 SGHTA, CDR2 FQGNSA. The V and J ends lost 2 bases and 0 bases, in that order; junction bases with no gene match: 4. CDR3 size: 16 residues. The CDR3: CASSLMASGSTDTQYF. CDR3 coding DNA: TGTGCCAGCAGCTTAATGGCTAGCGGGAGCACAGATACGCAGTATTTT.

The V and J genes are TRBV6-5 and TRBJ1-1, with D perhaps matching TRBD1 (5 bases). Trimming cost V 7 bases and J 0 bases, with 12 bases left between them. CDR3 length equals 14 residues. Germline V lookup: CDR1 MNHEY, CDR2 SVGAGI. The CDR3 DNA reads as TGTGCCAGCATCGCGGGACGGGTGAACACTGAAGCTTTCTTT. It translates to CASIAGRVNTEAFF.

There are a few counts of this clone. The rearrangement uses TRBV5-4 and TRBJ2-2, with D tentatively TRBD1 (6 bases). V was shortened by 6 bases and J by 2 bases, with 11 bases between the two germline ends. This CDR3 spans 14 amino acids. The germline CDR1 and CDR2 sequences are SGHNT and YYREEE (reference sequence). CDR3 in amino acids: CASTGTFNTGELFF. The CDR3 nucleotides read TGTGCCAGCACTGGGACATTTAACACCGGGGAGCTGTTTTTT. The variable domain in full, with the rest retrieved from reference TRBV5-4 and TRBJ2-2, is ETGVTQSPTHLIKTRGQQVTLRCSSQSGHNTVSWYQQALGQGPQFIFQYYREEENGRGNFPPRFSGLQFPNYSSELNVNALELDDSALYLCASTGTFNTGELFFGEGSRLTVL.

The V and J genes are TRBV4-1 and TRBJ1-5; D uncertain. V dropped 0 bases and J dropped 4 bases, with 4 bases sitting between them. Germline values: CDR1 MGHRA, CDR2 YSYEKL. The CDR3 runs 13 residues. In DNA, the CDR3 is TGCGCCAGCAGCCAAGACCTGAATCAGCCCCAGCATTTT. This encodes CASSQDLNQPQHF.